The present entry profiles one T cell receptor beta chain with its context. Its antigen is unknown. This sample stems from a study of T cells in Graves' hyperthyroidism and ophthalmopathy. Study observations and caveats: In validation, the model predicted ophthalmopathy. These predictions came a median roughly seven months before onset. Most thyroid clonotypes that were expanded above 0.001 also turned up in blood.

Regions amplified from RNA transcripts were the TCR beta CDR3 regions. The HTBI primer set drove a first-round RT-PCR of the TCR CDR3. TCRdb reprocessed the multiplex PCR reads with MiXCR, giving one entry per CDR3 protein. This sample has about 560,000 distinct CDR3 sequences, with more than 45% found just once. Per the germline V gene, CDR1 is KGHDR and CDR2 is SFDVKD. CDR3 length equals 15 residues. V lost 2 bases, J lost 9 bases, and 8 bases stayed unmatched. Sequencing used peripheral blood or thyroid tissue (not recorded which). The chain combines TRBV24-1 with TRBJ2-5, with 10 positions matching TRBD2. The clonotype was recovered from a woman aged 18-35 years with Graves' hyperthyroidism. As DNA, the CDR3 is TGTGCCACCAGTGATTCCCAGGGGACTAGCGTGGCCCAGTACTTC. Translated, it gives CATSDSQGTSVAQYF.